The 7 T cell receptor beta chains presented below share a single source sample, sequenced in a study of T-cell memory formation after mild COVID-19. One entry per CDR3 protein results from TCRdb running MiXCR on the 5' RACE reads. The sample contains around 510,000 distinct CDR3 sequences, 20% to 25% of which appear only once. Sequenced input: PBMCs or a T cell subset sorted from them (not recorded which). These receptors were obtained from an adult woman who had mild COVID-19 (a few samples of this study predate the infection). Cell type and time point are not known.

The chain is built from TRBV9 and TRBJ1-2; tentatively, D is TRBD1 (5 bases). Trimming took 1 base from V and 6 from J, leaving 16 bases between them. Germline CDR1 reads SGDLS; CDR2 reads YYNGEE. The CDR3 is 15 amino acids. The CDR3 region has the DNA TGTGCCAGCAGCGTACCCCCCGTGGGGACGGATGGCTACACCTTC. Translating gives CASSVPPVGTDGYTF.

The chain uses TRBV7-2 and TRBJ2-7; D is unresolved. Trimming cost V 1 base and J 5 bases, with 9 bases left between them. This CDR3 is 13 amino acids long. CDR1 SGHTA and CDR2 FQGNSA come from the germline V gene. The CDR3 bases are TGTGCCAGCAGCTTAGGCCCTTGGAACGAGCAGTACTTC. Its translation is CASSLGPWNEQYF.

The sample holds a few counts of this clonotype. CDR3 sequence (DNA): TGTGCCAGCTCCAGTCAGGTCGGGAAGGACGAGCAGTACTTC. Protein: CASSSQVGKDEQYF. This chain connects TRBV18 to TRBJ2-7; tentative D call: TRBD2 (5 bases). With 6 bases removed from V and 5 bases from J, the gap between germline ends came to 17 bases. Germline CDR1 and CDR2: KGHSH and LQKENI. The CDR3 sequence is 14 residues long.

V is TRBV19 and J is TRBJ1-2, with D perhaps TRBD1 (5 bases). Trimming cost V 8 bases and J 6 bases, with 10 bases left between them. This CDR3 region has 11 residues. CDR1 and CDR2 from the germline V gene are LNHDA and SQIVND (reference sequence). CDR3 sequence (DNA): TGTGCCAGTTTAGGACATAATGGCTACACCTTC. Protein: CASLGHNGYTF.

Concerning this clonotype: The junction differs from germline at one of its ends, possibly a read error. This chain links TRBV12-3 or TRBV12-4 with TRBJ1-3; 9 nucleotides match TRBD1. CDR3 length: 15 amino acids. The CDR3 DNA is TGTGCCAGCAGGAGGACAGGGGATCTGGCAAACACCCTATATTTT. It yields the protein CASRRTGDLANTLYF.

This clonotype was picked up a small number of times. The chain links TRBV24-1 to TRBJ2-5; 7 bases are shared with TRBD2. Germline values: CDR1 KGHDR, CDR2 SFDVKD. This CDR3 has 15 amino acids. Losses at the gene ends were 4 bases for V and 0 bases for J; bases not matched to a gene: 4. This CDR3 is CATSEPRGDQETQYF. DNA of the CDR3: TGTGCCACCAGTGAGCCTCGGGGGGACCAAGAGACCCAGTACTTC.

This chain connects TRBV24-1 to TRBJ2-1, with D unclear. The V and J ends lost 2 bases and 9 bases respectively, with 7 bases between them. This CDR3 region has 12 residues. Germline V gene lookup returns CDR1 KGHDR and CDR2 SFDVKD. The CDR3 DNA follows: TGTGCCACCAGTGATTGGGCGCCTGAGCAGTTCTTC. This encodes CATSDWAPEQFF.